The 5 T cell receptor beta chains presented below share a single source sample, sequenced in a study of CD8+ T cells in alopecia areata (dated by TCRdb to 2016 to 2019). Interpreted using the paper, the time point label stands for: approximately 4 weeks on oral tofacitinib. In the paper's terms, the treatment or condition label means: oral pan-JAK inhibitor, 5-10 mg twice daily. The receptor library was made with the immunoSEQ multiplex PCR assay. For TCR sequencing, RNA was extracted from every sample and reverse transcribed into cDNA to serve as template. TCRdb mirrors the immuneACCESS table, restricted to in-frame sequences. Some clones are absent from its copies; in checked studies, under half trace to an unresolved V gene, and the reason for the others is unknown. Across this sample there are some 98,000 clones, with 60% to 75% seen only once. The leading ten clones occupy about 14% of the sample.

The starting material was CD8+ T cells sorted from blood, obtained at week 4, from a patient treated with tofacitinib. Receptor source: a human donor with alopecia areata.

The V gene is TRBV9, the J gene TRBJ2-7, with D unresolved. The CDR3 totals 14 residues. Germline loops: CDR1 SGDLS, CDR2 YYNGEE. The germline V and J ends were trimmed by 0 bases and 1 base, with 8 bases remaining between them. For the CDR3, the DNA is TGTGCCAGCAGCGTAGGATACAGTTCCTACGAGCAGTACTTC. Its protein product is CASSVGYSSYEQYF.

The CDR3 DNA follows: TGTGCCAGCAGCTTAGATGGTGGTACTGAAGCTTTCTTT. This codes for CASSLDGGTEAFF. The chain links TRBV7-6 to TRBJ1-1; no clear D gene. V was pared by 1 base and J by 5 bases, with 8 bases between. The CDR3 loop spans 13 amino acids. Germline CDR1 SGHVS, CDR2 FNYEAQ.

The chain uses TRBV7-9 and TRBJ2-1, with 13 positions matching TRBD2. CDR1 is SEHNR, CDR2 FQNEAQ, per germline (reference sequence). J was trimmed by 5 bases and V by 2 bases; bases with no gene match: 3. The CDR3 contains 16 residues. The CDR3 protein is CASSLRTSGRDNEQFF. The CDR3 region has the DNA TGTGCCAGCAGCTTACGGACTAGCGGGAGAGACAATGAGCAGTTCTTC.

J is TRBJ1-1 and V is TRBV30, with D perhaps TRBD1 (6 bases). The CDR3 covers 13 residues. V shed 2 bases and J shed 1 base, with 8 bases lying between them. Germline CDR1 is GTSNPN and CDR2 is SVGIG (reference sequence). The CDR3 DNA follows: TGTGCCTGGAGTTTGGGACAGAACACTGAAGCTTTCTTT. It is translated as CAWSLGQNTEAFF.

Only one count was recorded for this clone. CDR3 DNA: TGTGCCAGCAGTTATTATAGAGTCTCACGGAAAGAGACCCAGTACTTC. Translation gives CASSYYRVSRKETQYF. The rearrangement links TRBV6-5 to TRBJ2-5, with unresolved D. Germline V lookup: CDR1 MNHEY, CDR2 SVGAGI. Deletions cut 3 bases from V and 3 bases from J, with 17 bases between. The CDR3 totals 16 residues.